What follows are 26 T cell receptor beta chains derived from one specimen sequenced in a study of OX40 agonist ivuxolimab in advanced cancers. TCRdb's copy holds only in-frame clones and misses some; the assay was immunoSEQ multiplex PCR. The sample shows about 33,000 clones, around 84% of them seen only once. The specimen comprised CD4+ or CD8+ T cells sorted from blood, sampled in a trial of the OX40 agonist ivuxolimab. The receptors were sampled from an adult with an advanced solid tumor such as melanoma, head and neck, liver or kidney cancer.

The V and J genes are TRBV29-1 and TRBJ1-1; no clear D gene. Germline CDR1 and CDR2: SQVTM and ANQGSEA. V was pared by 6 bases and J by 4 bases, with 12 bases between. This CDR3 is built from 12 residues. The CDR3 DNA sequence: TGCAGCGTACAGTGGGAGGGCACTGAAGCTTTCTTT. Translating gives CSVQWEGTEAFF.

Concerning this clone itself: The sample carries other DNA sequences with the same CDR3. This rearrangement joins TRBV19 to TRBJ2-1, with a tentative D call TRBD2 (5 bases). The CDR3 sequence is 15 residues long. With 3 bases removed from V and 0 bases from J, the gap between germline ends came to 9 bases. CDR1 and CDR2 from the germline V gene are LNHDA and SQIVND (reference sequence). CDR3 residues: CASSITGNSYNEQFF. As DNA, the CDR3 is TGTGCCAGTAGTATCACCGGGAACTCCTACAATGAGCAGTTCTTC.

J is TRBJ2-5 and V is TRBV7-2; D is perhaps TRBD2 (6 bases). Germline CDR1 reads SGHTA; CDR2 reads FQGNSA. The CDR3 spans 14 residues. Deletions cut 5 bases from V and 2 bases from J, with 12 bases between. CDR3 nucleotides: TGTGCCAGCAGCCTCTCTCGGGGGCAAGAGACCCAGTACTTC. Amino acids: CASSLSRGQETQYF.

V gene TRBV7-9 combines with J gene TRBJ2-5, with unresolved D. The CDR3 runs 17 residues. The germline V and J ends were trimmed by 7 bases and 5 bases, with 26 bases remaining between them. Germline lookup yields CDR1 SEHNR and CDR2 FQNEAQ (reference sequence). The CDR3 sequence is CASTYRDFHGVGETQYF. The CDR3 coding sequence is TGTGCCAGCACCTACCGAGACTTTCACGGCGTCGGGGAGACCCAGTACTTC.

V and J are TRBV25-1 and TRBJ2-5, with 10 bases that match TRBD1. Germline values: CDR1 MGHDK, CDR2 SYGVNS. The CDR3 extends over 14 amino acids. The V segment lost 6 bases and the J segment 7 bases; nucleotides outside the gene matches: 8. The CDR3 coding sequence is TGTGCCAGCAGGCCGGGACAGGGGTATGGGACCCAGTACTTC. This encodes CASRPGQGYGTQYF.

This clone came up once. The chain is built from TRBV7-9 and TRBJ1-1; D gene unclear. The CDR3 contains 13 residues. Germline V gene data show CDR1 as SEHNR and CDR2 as FQNEAQ (reference sequence). With 6 bases removed from V and 4 bases from J, the gap between germline ends came to 12 bases. The CDR3 coding sequence is TGTGCCAGCAGTCCCGTGGTTGCCACTGAAGCTTTCTTT. Translated, it gives CASSPVVATEAFF.

This chain joins TRBV25-1 and TRBJ1-2; TRBD1 aligns across 9 bases. J was trimmed by 4 bases and V by 7 bases; bases with no gene match: 4. From germline, CDR1 is MGHDK and CDR2 SYGVNS. This CDR3 spans 13 amino acids. CDR3 DNA sequence: TGTGCCAGCAACAGGGGGCAGGGCTATGGCTACACCTTC. This encodes CASNRGQGYGYTF.

The genes are TRBV28 and TRBJ2-7; the D call may be TRBD1 or TRBD2 (5 bases each). Trimming cost V 4 bases and J 0 bases, with 19 bases left between them. The length of the CDR3 is 17 residues. Germline V gene sequence: CDR1 MDHEN, CDR2 SYDVKM. DNA for the CDR3: TGTGCCAGCAGTTCAGCCCCGGGACGGCTTAGCTCCTACGAGCAGTACTTC. Translated, it gives CASSSAPGRLSSYEQYF.

This clone occurred a few times. This chain links TRBV4-3 with TRBJ1-1, with TRBD1 identical over 10 bases. J was trimmed by 3 bases and V by 4 bases; bases with no gene match: 5. Germline loops: CDR1 LGHNA, CDR2 YSLEER. The CDR3 is made up of 15 amino acids. The CDR3 loop reads CASSPGTGVYTEAFF. The DNA of the CDR3 is TGCGCCAGCAGCCCGGGGACAGGGGTGTACACTGAAGCTTTCTTT.

The chain uses TRBV7-9 and TRBJ2-3, with 7 bases lining up with TRBD2. Germline CDR1 is SEHNR and CDR2 is FQNEAQ (reference sequence). J gave up 2 bases and V 1 base, and 3 bases lay outside the gene matches. This CDR3 is 15 amino acids long. CDR3 protein: CASSLGGGDTDTQYF. As DNA, the CDR3 is TGTGCCAGCAGCTTAGGTGGGGGGGACACAGATACGCAGTATTTT.

The V gene is TRBV5-1, the J gene TRBJ1-2; D not certain. The ends were cut back, 0 bases at V and 0 bases at J, with 6 bases in the middle. The CDR3 is made up of 14 amino acids. Germline CDR1 reads SGHRS; CDR2 reads YFSETQ. The CDR3 nucleotides are TGCGCCAGCAGCTTGGCCGGGACTAACTATGGCTACACCTTC. This codes for CASSLAGTNYGYTF.

This clone was recorded a few times. The chain joins TRBV4-2 to TRBJ2-1; 7 bases are shared with TRBD2. V trimming: 8 bases; J trimming: 6 bases; junction bases outside the gene matches: 13. Germline CDR1 LGHNA, CDR2 YNFKEQ. The CDR3 runs to 15 residues. The CDR3 nucleotides read TGTGCCAGCGAGAAGACTAGCTCTTTCTCCAATGAGCAGTTCTTC. Translated, it gives CASEKTSSFSNEQFF.

This rearrangement joins TRBV19 to TRBJ2-2, with 8 bases aligning to TRBD1. Germline values: CDR1 LNHDA, CDR2 SQIVND (reference sequence). V lost 9 bases, J lost 4 bases, and 10 bases stayed unmatched. This CDR3 region has 15 residues. The CDR3: CASTRTGWGTGELFF. The DNA of the CDR3 is TGTGCCAGCACCCGGACAGGGTGGGGCACCGGGGAGCTGTTTTTT.

The chain uses TRBV19 and TRBJ1-5, with D hard to call. V shed 4 bases and J shed 1 base, with 11 bases lying between them. Germline V gene lookup returns CDR1 LNHDA and CDR2 SQIVND (reference sequence). There are 15 residues in the CDR3. The CDR3 DNA is TGTGCCAGTAGTACGGCGGGCCTAAGCAATCAGCCCCAGCATTTT. Its protein is CASSTAGLSNQPQHF.

The chain is built from TRBV19 and TRBJ2-4; D gene ambiguous. CDR3 size: 14 residues. Germline CDR1 is LNHDA and CDR2 is SQIVND (reference sequence). The germline V and J ends were trimmed by 3 bases and 8 bases, with 14 bases remaining between them. CDR3 bases: TGTGCCAGTAGTATCTCGACCCCTCAGCACATTCAGTACTTC. This codes for CASSISTPQHIQYF.

This chain uses TRBV4-3 with TRBJ1-4, with D perhaps matching TRBD1 (5 bases). The V gene lost 0 bases and the J gene lost 3 bases, with 14 bases spanning the gap. CDR1 and CDR2 (germline): LGHNA, YSLEER. The CDR3 is 17 residues long. As DNA, the CDR3 is TGCGCCAGCAGCCAAGAGTGGATAGGGGAGTCTAATGAAAAACTGTTTTTT. It translates to CASSQEWIGESNEKLFF.

This chain uses TRBV6-4 with TRBJ1-2; 9 bases match TRBD1. Germline values: CDR1 MRHNA, CDR2 SNTAGT. V shed 8 bases, J shed 2 bases, and the junction held 12 bases outside the gene matches. This CDR3 is 16 amino acids long. The CDR3 protein is CASLRDRADLNYGYTF. For the CDR3, the DNA is TGTGCCAGCCTCCGGGACAGGGCCGACCTGAACTATGGCTACACCTTC.

V usage is TRBV27 and J usage is TRBJ2-1, with TRBD2 matching over 10 bases. Trimming removed 3 bases from V and 6 bases from J; junction bases left unmatched: 8. This CDR3 has 16 residues. CDR1 is MNHEY and CDR2 is SMNVEV in the germline V gene (reference sequence). The CDR3 loop reads CASSFKGLAGVNEQFF. DNA of the CDR3: TGTGCCAGCAGTTTTAAAGGGCTAGCGGGGGTCAATGAGCAGTTCTTC.

The CDR3 loop is CAKTSQGESNQPQHF. The CDR3 bases are TGTGCCAAAACGTCCCAGGGGGAAAGCAATCAGCCCCAGCATTTT. The V and J genes are TRBV10-3 and TRBJ1-5; TRBD1 agrees at 7 bases. This CDR3 is built from 15 residues. With 10 bases clipped from V and 1 base from J, the junction kept 10 bases outside the gene matches. CDR1 is ENHRY, CDR2 SYGVKD, per germline.

The chain carries TRBV10-1 and TRBJ2-7; the D gene is possibly TRBD2 (6 bases). The CDR3 runs to 13 residues. Trimming shortened V by 6 bases and J by 5 bases, and 14 bases separated the two germline ends. The V gene's germline CDR1 is WNHNN and CDR2 SYGVQD (reference sequence). The CDR3 loop reads CASRGERAHEQYF. The CDR3 DNA is TGCGCCAGCAGGGGCGAGCGGGCTCACGAGCAGTACTTC.

V is TRBV28 and J is TRBJ2-3; 10 bases align to TRBD2. There are 17 residues in the CDR3. The V gene's germline CDR1 is MDHEN and CDR2 SYDVKM. V dropped 5 bases and J dropped 7; count of bases not matched to a gene: 15. This CDR3 reads CASSVWGASGRRYTQYF. Here the CDR3 DNA reads TGTGCCAGCAGTGTGTGGGGTGCTAGCGGGAGAAGGTATACGCAGTATTTT.

This clone was seen a few times. For the CDR3, the DNA is TGTGCCAGCAGCTTATTATACGTAACCGTGGAGACCCAGTACTTC. Translation: CASSLLYVTVETQYF. The chain recombines TRBV7-9 with TRBJ2-5; D unclear. Per the germline V gene, CDR1 is SEHNR and CDR2 is FQNEAQ (reference sequence). The V end was cut by 2 bases, the J end by 5 bases, with 15 bases between. This CDR3 contains 15 residues.

The chain has TRBV6-5 and TRBJ1-5; no firm D call. Germline V gene sequence: CDR1 MNHEY, CDR2 SVGAGI. The CDR3 sequence is 13 residues long. The V gene lost 3 bases and the J gene lost 1 base, with 4 bases spanning the gap. CDR3 DNA sequence: TGTGCCAGCAGTTATCACAGCAATCAGCCCCAGCATTTT. Its translation is CASSYHSNQPQHF.

CDR3 residues: CASSIALRGDGEAFF. DNA of the CDR3: TGTGCCAGTAGTATCGCCCTGAGGGGGGACGGCGAAGCTTTCTTT. This chain uses TRBV19 with TRBJ1-1; weak D call: TRBD1 (6 bases). There are 15 residues in the CDR3. Trimming took off 3 bases at V and 8 bases at J, with 19 bases between the two ends. The germline V gene encodes CDR1 LNHDA and CDR2 SQIVND (reference sequence). Filled out from reference TRBV19 and TRBJ1-1, the complete variable domain reads DGGITQSPKYLFRKEGQNVTLSCEQNLNHDAMYWYRQDPGQGLRLIYYSQIVNDFQKGDIAEGYSVSREKKESFPLTVTSAQKNPTAFYLCASSIALRGDGEAFFGQGTRLTVV.

The rearrangement uses TRBV7-9 and TRBJ2-7; 7 nucleotides agree with TRBD2. The V gene end was trimmed by 2 bases and the J gene end by 3 bases; junction bases not matched to a gene: 1. This CDR3 spans 13 amino acids. Germline V gene data show CDR1 as SEHNR and CDR2 as FQNEAQ (reference sequence). CDR3 residues: CASSLPGGYEQYF. The CDR3 nucleotides read TGTGCCAGCAGCTTACCGGGGGGCTACGAGCAGTACTTC.

The chain carries TRBV2 and TRBJ2-7; 7 bases fit TRBD1. CDR1 is SNHLY, CDR2 FYNNEI, per germline. The CDR3 length is 16 residues. J gave up 2 bases and V 0 bases, and 7 bases lay outside the gene matches. The CDR3 sequence: CASSEATGHQTYEQYF. The CDR3 DNA follows: TGTGCCAGCAGTGAAGCGACAGGGCATCAGACCTACGAGCAGTACTTC. The variable domain in full, completed from reference TRBV2 and TRBJ2-7, reads EPEVTQTPSHQVTQMGQEVILRCVPISNHLYFYWYRQILGQKVEFLVSFYNNEISEKSEIFDDQFSVERPDGSNFTLKIRSTKLEDSAMYFCASSEATGHQTYEQYFGPGTRLTVT.